What follows is one T cell receptor beta chain and its context. Its specificity is not known. This specimen comes from a study of blood T cells in healthy people across ages. Per sample, a minimum of 6 million PBMCs were isolated. Germline V gives CDR1 DFQATT, CDR2 SNEGSKA (reference sequence). This CDR3 region has 13 residues. Trimming left V 4 bases short and J 0 bases short, with 9 bases between. The second PCR ran about 6 to 11 cycles with a sample-barcoded 5' primer and J-beta primers. TCRdb reprocessed the 5' RACE reads via MiXCR and lists one record per CDR3 protein. The sample lists some 320,000 distinct CDR3 sequences; roughly 29% were seen once. Study results and caveats: Diversity of TCR beta per million T cells declined in a roughly linear way with age.

The chain links TRBV20-1 to TRBJ2-5, with D possibly matching TRBD1 (6 bases). Sequenced sample: blood. The sequence derives from a woman in her 70s in good health. Here the CDR3 DNA reads TGCAGTGCTAACCGGGACAACCAAGAGACCCAGTACTTC. Residues: CSANRDNQETQYF.